One T cell receptor beta chain is described in this entry. This record comes from a study of T cells expressing NK-cell markers. The CDR3 has 12 residues. Germline CDR1 GTSNPN, CDR2 SVGIG (reference sequence). 5'RACE template switching with UMIs produced the TCR beta cDNA. TCRdb derives one entry per CDR3 protein from the 5' RACE reads, leaving out DNA. This sample's table has 150,000 to 160,000 distinct CDR3 sequences. The chain has TRBV30 and TRBJ2-7; the TCRdb call, TRBD1, lacks DNA for checking. Sequencing was done on a sample of blood T cells: a sorted CD56 or NKG2C T cell subset, CD4+ or CD8+ T cells, or bulk PBMC T cells (not recorded which). This receptor was obtained from a woman in her forties or fifties in good health. CDR3 sequence: CALGTGFDEQYF.